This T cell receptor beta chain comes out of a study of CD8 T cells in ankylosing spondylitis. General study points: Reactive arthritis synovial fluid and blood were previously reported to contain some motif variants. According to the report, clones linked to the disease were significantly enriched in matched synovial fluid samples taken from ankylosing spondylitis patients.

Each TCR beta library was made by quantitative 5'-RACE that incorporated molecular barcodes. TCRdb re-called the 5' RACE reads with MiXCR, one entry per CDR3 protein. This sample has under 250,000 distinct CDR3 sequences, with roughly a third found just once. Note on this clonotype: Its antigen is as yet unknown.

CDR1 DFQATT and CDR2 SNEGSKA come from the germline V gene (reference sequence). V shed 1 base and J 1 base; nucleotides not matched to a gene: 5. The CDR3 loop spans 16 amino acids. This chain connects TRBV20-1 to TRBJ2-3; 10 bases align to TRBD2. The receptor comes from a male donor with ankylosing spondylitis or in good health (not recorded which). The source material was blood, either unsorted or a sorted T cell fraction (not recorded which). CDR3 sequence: CSARASGGPRTDTQYF. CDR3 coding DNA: TGCAGTGCTAGAGCTAGCGGGGGCCCCCGCACAGATACGCAGTATTTT.